This T cell receptor beta chain stems from a study of control samples from healthy donors and cancer patients. Germline V gene sequence: CDR1 SNHLY, CDR2 FYNNEI. This CDR3 spans 15 amino acids. V trimming: 8 bases; J trimming: 6 bases; junction bases outside the gene matches: 13. The repertoire was sequenced with immunoSEQ multiplex PCR; TCRdb's copy has only in-frame clones and lacks some. The sample holds some 120,000 clones; 80% to 90% are singletons and the top ten take less than 1.5%. The rearrangement uses TRBV2 and TRBJ1-2; 9 nucleotides agree with TRBD1. Sequencing was done on a sample of PBMCs. The TCR originated in a woman aged 50 to 60 with colorectal cancer. This chain's CDR3 is CASAPQTGGANGYTF. As DNA, the CDR3 is TGTGCCAGCGCGCCCCAAACAGGGGGCGCAAATGGCTACACCTTC. The variable domain in full, completed from reference TRBV2 and TRBJ1-2, reads EPEVTQTPSHQVTQMGQEVILRCVPISNHLYFYWYRQILGQKVEFLVSFYNNEISEKSEIFDDQFSVERPDGSNFTLKIRSTKLEDSAMYFCASAPQTGGANGYTFGSGTRLTVV.